This passage covers 2 T cell receptor beta chains from one sample sequenced in a study of blood T cell repertoires in COVID-19. TCRdb keeps only in-frame clones here, not all; method: immunoSEQ multiplex PCR. The sample contains fewer than 350,000 clones, about nine tenths of which appear only once. Sequencing input: PBMCs or T cells enriched from blood (not recorded which). These receptor sequences come from a woman in her 30s who had been exposed to COVID-19.

J is TRBJ2-2 and V is TRBV2, with D maybe TRBD2 (5 bases). The V end was cut by 4 bases, the J end by 4 bases, with 10 bases between. CDR1 is SNHLY and CDR2 is FYNNEI in the germline V gene. The CDR3 contains 14 residues. The CDR3 here is CASSAGFGTGELFF. CDR3 bases: TGTGCCAGCAGTGCGGGATTCGGCACCGGGGAGCTGTTTTTT.

The J gene is TRBJ1-2, the V gene TRBV6-1, with unresolved D. The CDR3 has 14 amino acids. V was cut by 1 base and J by 1 base, with 7 bases left in between. Germline-derived CDR1 and CDR2 are MNHNS and SASEGT. CDR3 sequence: CASSEVGSNYGYTF. CDR3 nucleotides: TGTGCCAGCAGTGAAGTTGGCAGTAACTATGGCTACACCTTC.